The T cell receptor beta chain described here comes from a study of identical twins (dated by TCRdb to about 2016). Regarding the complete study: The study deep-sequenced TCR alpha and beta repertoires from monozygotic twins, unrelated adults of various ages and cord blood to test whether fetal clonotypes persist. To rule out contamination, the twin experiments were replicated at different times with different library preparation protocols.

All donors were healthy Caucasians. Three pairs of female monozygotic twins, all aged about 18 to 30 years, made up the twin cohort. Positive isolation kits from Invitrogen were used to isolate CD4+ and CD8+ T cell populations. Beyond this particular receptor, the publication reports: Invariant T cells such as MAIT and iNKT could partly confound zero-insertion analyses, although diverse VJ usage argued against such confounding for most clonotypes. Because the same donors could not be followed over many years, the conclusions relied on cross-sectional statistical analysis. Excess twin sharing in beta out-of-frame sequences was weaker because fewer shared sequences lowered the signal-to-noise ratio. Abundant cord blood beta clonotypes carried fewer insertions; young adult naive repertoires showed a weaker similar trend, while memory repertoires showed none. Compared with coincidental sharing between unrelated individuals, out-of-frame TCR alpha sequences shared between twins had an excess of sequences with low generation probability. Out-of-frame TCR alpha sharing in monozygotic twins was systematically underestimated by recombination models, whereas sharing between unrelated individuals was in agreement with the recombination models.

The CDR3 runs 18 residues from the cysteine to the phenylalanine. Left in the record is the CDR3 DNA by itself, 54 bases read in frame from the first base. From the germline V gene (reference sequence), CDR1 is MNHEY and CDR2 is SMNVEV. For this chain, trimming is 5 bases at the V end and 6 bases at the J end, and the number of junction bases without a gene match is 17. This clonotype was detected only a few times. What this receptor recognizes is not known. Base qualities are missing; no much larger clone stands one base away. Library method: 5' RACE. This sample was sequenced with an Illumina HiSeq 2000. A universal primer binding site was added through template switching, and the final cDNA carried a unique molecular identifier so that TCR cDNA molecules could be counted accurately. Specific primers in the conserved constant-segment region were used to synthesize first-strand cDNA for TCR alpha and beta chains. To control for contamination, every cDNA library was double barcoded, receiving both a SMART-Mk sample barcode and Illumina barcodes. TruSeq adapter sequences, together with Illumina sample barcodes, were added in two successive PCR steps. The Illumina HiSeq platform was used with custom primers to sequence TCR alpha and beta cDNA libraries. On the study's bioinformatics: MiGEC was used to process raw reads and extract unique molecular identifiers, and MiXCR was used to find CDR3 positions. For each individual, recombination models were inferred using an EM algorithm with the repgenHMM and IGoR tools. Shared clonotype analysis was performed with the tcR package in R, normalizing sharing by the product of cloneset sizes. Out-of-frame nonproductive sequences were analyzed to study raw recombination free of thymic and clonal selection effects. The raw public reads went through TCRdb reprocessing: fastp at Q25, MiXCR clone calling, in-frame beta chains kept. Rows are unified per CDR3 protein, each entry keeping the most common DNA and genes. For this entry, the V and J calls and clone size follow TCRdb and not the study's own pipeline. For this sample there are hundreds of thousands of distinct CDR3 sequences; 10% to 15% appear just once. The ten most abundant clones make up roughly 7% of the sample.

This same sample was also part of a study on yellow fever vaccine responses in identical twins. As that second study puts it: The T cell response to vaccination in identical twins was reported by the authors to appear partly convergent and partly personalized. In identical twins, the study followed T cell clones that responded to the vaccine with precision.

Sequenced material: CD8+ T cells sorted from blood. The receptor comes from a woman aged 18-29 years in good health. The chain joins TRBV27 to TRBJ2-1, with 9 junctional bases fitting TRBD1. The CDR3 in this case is CASSPLSPLTGGGNEQFF. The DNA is TGTGCCAGCAGTCCCCTCTCCCCCCTGACAGGGGGAGGCAATGAGCAGTTCTTC.